The 9 T cell receptor beta chains below were found in one sample sequenced in a study of vaccination and CD4 T cells after COVID-19. These receptors are not linked to any known antigen. Cultured CD4+ T cell DNA was sequenced using the Oncomine TCR Beta short-read assay. Each CDR3 protein gets one entry after TCRdb re-called the PCR reads with MiXCR. This sample yields approximately 11,000 distinct CDR3 sequences, of which about two fifths are seen a single time; approximately 28% belongs to the top ten. Treatment specified: roughly nine-day PBMC culture with coronavirus spike peptide pools or control peptides (ViraFEST assay). The sequenced material came from CD4+ T cells from blood, cultured in vitro. These receptors were taken from a human donor who had recovered from COVID-19.

The sample holds a few counts of this clonotype. The chain employs TRBV20-1 and TRBJ1-1; perhaps TRBD1 as D (5 bases). V gave up 0 bases and J gave up 0 bases, with 11 bases separating them. The germline gives CDR1 DFQATT, CDR2 SNEGSKA (reference sequence). The CDR3 contains 15 residues. The CDR3 sequence is CSARDRRGMNTEAFF. For the CDR3, the DNA is TGCAGTGCTAGAGATCGAAGGGGAATGAACACTGAAGCTTTCTTT.

The genes are TRBV11-2 and TRBJ2-3; 9 positions match TRBD2. The germline gives CDR1 SGHAT, CDR2 FQNNGV. There are 17 residues in the CDR3. The trim removed 3 bases at V and 5 bases at J, leaving 12 bases unmatched. The CDR3 DNA reads as TGTGCCAGCAGCTTCACCCGTATAGCGGGAGCAATAGATACGCAGTATTTT. It codes for CASSFTRIAGAIDTQYF.

There are a few counts of this clonotype. The CDR3 region is CASSYGTGGAGANVLTF. The CDR3 region has the DNA TGTGCCAGCAGTTACGGGACAGGGGGCGCTGGGGCCAACGTCCTGACTTTC. The chain carries TRBV6-5 and TRBJ2-6; 12 nucleotides align to TRBD1. This CDR3 region has 17 residues. Germline lookup yields CDR1 MNHEY and CDR2 SVGAGI. The trim removed 2 bases at V and 2 bases at J, leaving 1 base unmatched.

This chain joins TRBV15 and TRBJ2-1; D is unresolved. Germline V gene lookup returns CDR1 LNHNV and CDR2 YYDKDF (reference sequence). CDR3 length equals 12 residues. V was cut by 1 base and J by 9 bases, with 7 bases left in between. The chain's CDR3 is CATSRAVGEQFF. CDR3 in DNA: TGTGCCACCAGCAGAGCGGTGGGTGAGCAGTTCTTC.

This clonotype appeared a few times. This chain joins TRBV12-5 and TRBJ1-2; 8 bases fit TRBD1. Germline lookup yields CDR1 LGHNT and CDR2 FRNRAP. CDR3 length: 15 amino acids. After removal of 1 base from V and 13 bases from J, the junction contained 14 bases not matched to a gene. The CDR3 spells CASGLARGQNSACTF. CDR3 in DNA: TGTGCTAGTGGTTTGGCCAGGGGGCAGAATTCAGCCTGCACCTTC.

This clonotype was counted between two and nine times. The chain links TRBV12-3 or TRBV12-4 to TRBJ1-2; TRBD1 is a possible D gene (6 bases). The germline V and J ends were trimmed by 5 bases and 0 bases, with 13 bases remaining between them. This CDR3 region has 15 residues. The CDR3 nucleotides are TGTGCCAGCAGTCGGCGGACAGTAGCTAACTATGGCTACACCTTC. Translation: CASSRRTVANYGYTF.

This clonotype was seen more than once but under ten times. The chain recombines TRBV11-3 with TRBJ1-4, with a possible D match to TRBD1 (6 bases). V was clipped by 5 bases and J by 11 bases, with 12 bases between them. Germline V gene sequence: CDR1 SGHNT, CDR2 YENEEA. The CDR3 has 12 amino acids. In DNA, the CDR3 is TGTGCCAGCAGCCTATCAAGGGGGAAACTGTTTTTT. Translated, it gives CASSLSRGKLFF.

This clonotype was picked up a small number of times. The chain links TRBV6-5 to TRBJ1-6; D gene uncertain. This CDR3 comprises 15 residues. The V gene lost 3 bases and the J gene lost 5 bases, with 11 bases spanning the gap. Germline lookup yields CDR1 MNHEY and CDR2 SVGAGI. The chain's CDR3 is CASSYDLPHNSPLHF. CDR3 DNA sequence: TGTGCCAGCAGTTATGACCTTCCCCATAATTCACCCCTCCACTTT.

This clonotype was detected only a few times. The chain is built from TRBV7-2 and TRBJ1-5; D unresolved. The CDR3 is 14 amino acids. Germline loops: CDR1 SGHTA, CDR2 FQGNSA. V lost 5 bases and J 0 bases, leaving 8 bases between the germline ends. This CDR3 is CASSILGSNQPQHF. The CDR3 DNA is TGTGCCAGCAGCATACTGGGTAGCAATCAGCCCCAGCATTTT.